The rows below give T cell receptor beta chains drawn from one sample of a study of blood T cells in healthy people across ages. TCRdb fed the 5' RACE reads into MiXCR, producing one record per CDR3 protein. The data contain around 580,000 distinct CDR3 sequences, roughly 43% of them singletons. Sequencing input: blood. The receptors come from a man older than 75 in good health. CDR3s include the opening cysteine and the closing phenylalanine or tryptophan.

v_call | cdr3_aa
TRBV7-2 | CASSLRLGQQAFF
TRBV3-1 | CASSQEPTYEQYF
TRBV20-1 | CSASLDSYGYTF
TRBV28 | CASSSRSVGSYNEQFF
TRBV12-3/TRBV12-4 | CASSLPGDRGPQPQHF
TRBV20-1 | CSAPRAQGGDNYGYTF
TRBV20-1 | CSARQGSANEKLFF
TRBV27 | CASSSRGVMNSPLHF
TRBV29-1 | CSGDPNTDTQYF
TRBV5-1 | CASTPQNTDTQYF
TRBV5-1 | CASSFGTGVPDTQYF
TRBV5-1 | CASSQVAGFTDTQYF
TRBV7-2 | CANRLAGGSGTDTQYF
TRBV12-3/TRBV12-4 | CASSLVGPRSPLHF
TRBV4-3 | CASSQEPGQGYEQYF
TRBV6-5 | CASSYSIAGLPVDEQFF
TRBV3-1 | CASSPWLAGGVRDTQYF
TRBV20-1 | CSARAPPLAQFF
TRBV12-3/TRBV12-4 | CASSQASAETQYF
TRBV7-3 | CASRGTSQETQYF
TRBV3-1 | CASSQETENTEAFF
TRBV29-1 | CSVEGLAGASGRRNEQFF
TRBV20-1 | CSARERGAGGQYNEQFF
TRBV29-1 | CSVTLTDTDTQYF
TRBV7-9 | CASSRDRGPVIDGYTF
TRBV2 | CASSEMVGTGGDEQYF
TRBV15 | CATSRDYPGSYGYTF
TRBV3-1 | CASSQQGTGSYGYTF
TRBV7-2 | CASSLGLVSYNEQFF
TRBV5-5 | CASSLEFGIYEQYF
TRBV20-1 | CSARDQVAEQYF
TRBV7-9 | CAGSLGAGNIQYF
TRBV7-8 | CASSLSVEGSPLHF
TRBV3-1 | CASSHGGGRFEKLFF
TRBV4-1 | CASSPPRGAGLRKLFF
TRBV6-6 | CASSYLGNQPQHF
TRBV9 | CASSRGDSRTDTQYF
TRBV20-1 | CSAEGITNEKLFF
TRBV29-1 | CSAQTGAAYEQYF
TRBV20-1 | CSASLGGDSKNIQYF
TRBV12-3/TRBV12-4 | CASSLRASGGTDTQYF
TRBV10-3 | CAIYSPGADYGYTF
TRBV12-3/TRBV12-4 | CASTLTGAEAFF
TRBV3-1 | CASSSRGAGGVEQFF
TRBV20-1 | CSARSPGQSTDTQYF
TRBV7-2 | CASSPGPSPPYNEQFF
TRBV6-6 | CASTGGWGDNSPLHF
TRBV6-6 | CASSWVTGEGRGELFF
TRBV29-1 | CSVLLTGAGEQYF
TRBV12-3/TRBV12-4 | CASSFEVDPQHF
TRBV6-2/TRBV6-3 | CASRRVGRFDEQYF
TRBV12-3/TRBV12-4 | CASQQGSYEQYF
TRBV29-1 | CSVEDPVVLTF
TRBV7-2 | CASSLGWGAGNTIYF
TRBV28 | CASSLWGTGENEKLFF
TRBV27 | CASSPLGGEGETQYF
TRBV4-1 | CASSPRPGTGNEKLFF
TRBV6-2/TRBV6-3 | CASSPSASGGARKQFF